This is a list of T cell receptor beta chains from one sample in a study of blood T cell repertoires in COVID-19. Repertoires were generated with immunoSEQ multiplex PCR, while TCRdb's copy carries only in-frame clones and drops some. In the table there are about 100,000 clones, 80% of which are singletons. The material sequenced was peripheral blood. The receptors stem from a man aged 65 to 79 with active or convalescent COVID-19. CDR3s include the opening cysteine and the closing phenylalanine or tryptophan. The D gene is left open where the match is weak. The size of a clone is reported for some rows only, either as once, few or many, or as a class for expanded clones.

CDR3 length	D gene	J gene	clone size	V gene	CDR3 DNA	CDR3 protein
11	.	TRBJ2-7	.	TRBV2	TGTGCCAGCAGAGAACTACTCATGGAGTACTTC	CASRELLMEYF
17	TRBD1	TRBJ2-2	.	TRBV4-3	TGCGCCAGCAGCCAAGATCGAGGGACAGCGAACACCGGGGAGCTGTTTTTT	CASSQDRGTANTGELFF
14	.	TRBJ2-7	.	TRBV7-9	TGTGCCAGCAGCTTGGCCAGGTTTCCCTACGAGCAGTACTTC	CASSLARFPYEQYF
14	.	TRBJ2-7	.	TRBV6-1	TGTGCCAGCAGTGAACTGGCAGGGACCTACGAGCAGTACTTC	CASSELAGTYEQYF
15	TRBD1	TRBJ1-2	.	TRBV3-1/TRBV3-2	TGTGCCAGCAGCACCCAGGGACAGCTAAACTATGGCTACACCTTC	CASSTQGQLNYGYTF
14	.	TRBJ2-5	few	TRBV28	TGTGCCAGCAGTGACCGGGGGAACCAAGAGACCCAGTACTTC	CASSDRGNQETQYF
13	.	TRBJ2-1	few	TRBV6-5	TGTGCCAGCACAGGGGTCTCCTACAATGAGCAGTTCTTC	CASTGVSYNEQFF
14	TRBD2	TRBJ2-7	.	TRBV10-3	TGTGCCATCAGTGAGCAGACTAGCTTCGGCGAGCAGTACTTC	CAISEQTSFGEQYF
14	TRBD1	TRBJ1-2	.	TRBV28	TGTGCCAGCAGGTTAACCGGGACAGTCTATGGCTACACCTTC	CASRLTGTVYGYTF
14	.	TRBJ1-6	once	TRBV18	TGTGCCAGCTCACCCAATAAAGGAGATTCACCCCTCCACTTT	CASSPNKGDSPLHF
15	.	TRBJ2-1	few	TRBV10-2	TGCGCCAGCAGTGAAAATAGCGGCCTCTACAATGAGCAGTTCTTC	CASSENSGLYNEQFF
14	.	TRBJ2-7	.	TRBV6-5	TGTGCCAGCAGTCGGACAAACGAAGCCTACGAGCAGTACTTC	CASSRTNEAYEQYF
15	TRBD2	TRBJ2-1	.	TRBV27	TGTGCCAGCAGTCCCCCTAGCGGGATCTACAATGAGCAGTTCTTC	CASSPPSGIYNEQFF
14	.	TRBJ2-4	.	TRBV4-1	TGCGCCAGCAGCCAAGATACCACAGCAAACATTCAGTACTTC	CASSQDTTANIQYF
16	TRBD1	TRBJ2-3	.	TRBV4-2	TGTGCCAGCAGCCAAAAGACAGGGAGCAACACAGATACGCAGTATTTT	CASSQKTGSNTDTQYF
16	.	TRBJ1-4	.	TRBV7-9	TGTGCCAGCAGCTTAGCCCGGACAGAGTATAATGAAAAACTGTTTTTT	CASSLARTEYNEKLFF